A selection of T cell receptor beta chains follows, all from one sample in a study of CD8+ T cells in alopecia areata. The method was immunoSEQ multiplex PCR; TCRdb's version includes in-frame clones alone and lacks a portion of them. In the table there are around 12,000 clones, 60% of which are singletons. Sample: skin. All receptors derive from a human donor with alopecia areata. The CDR3 runs from the conserved cysteine through the conserved F or W. The order of the fields is V gene, CDR3 length, clone size, D gene, J gene, CDR3 DNA, CDR3 protein. A D gene is named only where the DNA matches it firmly. Clone size is shown for a subset of rows, as once, few, many or a class of expanded clone.

TRBV4-2	15	-	-	TRBJ2-7	TGTGCCAGCAGCACGGGACTTCCGTCTGGTGGGGAGCAGTACTTC	CASSTGLPSGGEQYF
TRBV6-5	15	-	TRBD1	TRBJ1-2	TGTGCCAGCAGAAGGGCACAGGGGAGAGGTTATGGCTACACCTTC	CASRRAQGRGYGYTF
TRBV4-3	16	-	TRBD2	TRBJ2-1	TGCGCCAGCAGCCAAGAAGGGACTAGCGGGAACAATGAGCAGTTCTTC	CASSQEGTSGNNEQFF
TRBV2	14	-	-	TRBJ1-1	TGTGCCAGCAGTGTTAGGGGTAACCCTCTTGAAGCTTTCTTT	CASSVRGNPLEAFF
TRBV2	15	-	-	TRBJ2-3	TGTGCCAGCAGTTCAACTAGCAGCGGCACAGATACGCAGTATTTT	CASSSTSSGTDTQYF
TRBV7-9	16	-	TRBD2	TRBJ2-1	TGTGCCAGCAGCCCCCTTGATTCTAGCGGAAACAATGAGCAGTTCTTC	CASSPLDSSGNNEQFF
TRBV7-6	15	-	-	TRBJ1-1	TGTGCCAGCAGCTTATTCCGGGTAGGGGATACTGAAGCTTTCTTT	CASSLFRVGDTEAFF
TRBV2	14	-	-	TRBJ1-1	TGTGCCAGAAGGGAGCCTAGGGCGGACACTGAAGCTTTCTTT	CARREPRADTEAFF
TRBV7-9	15	-	TRBD1	TRBJ1-4	TGTGCCAGCACCAAAAGCGTAGGGGGCGATGAAAAACTGTTTTTT	CASTKSVGGDEKLFF
TRBV9	14	medium-sized	-	TRBJ2-3	TGTGCCAGCAGCGTAAACGGGATCACAGATACGCAGTATTTT	CASSVNGITDTQYF
TRBV2	15	medium-sized	-	TRBJ2-1	TGTGCCAGCAGTGAATTGGGCAGGGGAAGCAATGAGCAGTTCTTC	CASSELGRGSNEQFF
TRBV7-9	15	few	TRBD1	TRBJ1-5	TGTGCCAGCAGCTCGGACAGGGGCCCCCATCAGCCCCAGCATTTT	CASSSDRGPHQPQHF
TRBV6-1	15	-	-	TRBJ1-5	TGTGCCAGCAGGGTAAGACAGAATAGCAATCAGCCCCAGCATTTT	CASRVRQNSNQPQHF
TRBV6-1	12	-	-	TRBJ2-7	TGTGCCAGCAGAACAGGGATCTCCGAGCAGTACTTC	CASRTGISEQYF
TRBV10-3	12	-	TRBD1	TRBJ1-4	TGTGCCAGCGGGACAGGGCGAGAAAAACTGTTTTTT	CASGTGREKLFF
TRBV7-8	14	-	-	TRBJ1-2	TGTGCCAGCAGCCCCCGGGACATACCCTATGGCTACACCTTC	CASSPRDIPYGYTF
TRBV5-1	17	-	-	TRBJ2-6	TGCGCCAGCCGAAGTGACAGAAGGTTCTCTGGGGCCAACGTCCTGACTTTC	CASRSDRRFSGANVLTF
TRBV5-1	15	-	-	TRBJ2-1	TGCGCCAGCAGCCCTATCCCAGTCCTCGATAATGAGCAGTTCTTC	CASSPIPVLDNEQFF
TRBV7-9	14	-	TRBD2	TRBJ2-5	TGTGCCAGCAGGGGGGGACTAGCCCAAGAGACCCAGTACTTC	CASRGGLAQETQYF
TRBV18	13	-	TRBD1	TRBJ2-7	TGTGCCAGCTCACGACAGGGTTCCGGGGAGCAGTACTTC	CASSRQGSGEQYF
TRBV4-1	18	-	TRBD1	TRBJ1-2	TGCGCCAGCAGCCAAGATAGTCCCTGGGACAGGTTCAACTATGGCTACACCTTC	CASSQDSPWDRFNYGYTF
TRBV27	13	-	TRBD2	TRBJ2-5	TGTGCCAGCAGTCCGGGACTAGATAGAAAGCAGTACTTC	CASSPGLDRKQYF
TRBV9	14	-	-	TRBJ2-7	TGTGCCAGCAGCGTATATGGGGGTTCGAACGAGCAGTACTTC	CASSVYGGSNEQYF
TRBV11-2	15	-	-	TRBJ2-7	TGTGCCAGCAGCTTATGGGCCGGGGAGAACGGGGAGCAGTACTTC	CASSLWAGENGEQYF
TRBV9	14	-	-	TRBJ1-5	TGTGCCAGCAGCGAAGAGCCTGGAGGCCAGCCCCAGCATTTT	CASSEEPGGQPQHF
TRBV7-3	13	-	-	TRBJ2-7	TGTGCCAGCAGCCCCGGGGGTCCCTACGAGCATTACTTC	CASSPGGPYEHYF
TRBV6-6	14	-	-	TRBJ2-3	TGTGCCAGCGGATTCTCGGGGCGCACAGATACGCAGTATTTT	CASGFSGRTDTQYF
TRBV19	10	medium-sized	-	TRBJ1-2	TGTGCCAGTAAGGGAGCAGCCTACACCTTC	CASKGAAYTF
TRBV27	15	-	TRBD1	TRBJ2-7	TGTGCCAGCAGTTTCAAAGGACAGGCCTCCTACGAGCAGTACTTC	CASSFKGQASYEQYF
TRBV5-1	15	-	-	TRBJ1-3	TGCGCCAGCAGCGAACAGGGTAGCTCTGGAAACACCATATATTTT	CASSEQGSSGNTIYF
TRBV7-2	15	few	TRBD2	TRBJ2-1	TGTGCCAGCAGCTTAGGGACTAGCGGGTCCGATGAGCAGTTCTTC	CASSLGTSGSDEQFF
TRBV13	14	-	-	TRBJ1-1	TGTGCCAGCAGCTTAGAGGGGGAAGGTACTGAAGCTTTCTTT	CASSLEGEGTEAFF
TRBV5-8	14	-	-	TRBJ2-1	TGTGCCAGCAGCTTGGGCAGCTCCTACAATGAGCAGTTCTTC	CASSLGSSYNEQFF
TRBV27	13	-	-	TRBJ2-3	TGTGCCAGCAGTTTGATGGGAGACGATACGCAGTATTTT	CASSLMGDDTQYF
TRBV6-6	13	-	-	TRBJ1-1	TGTGCCAGCAGATTAACCGAAGGCACTGAAGCTTTCTTT	CASRLTEGTEAFF
TRBV4-3	16	few	TRBD2	TRBJ2-2	TGCGCCAGCAGCCAAGAGGCGGGAGGGTACACCGGGGAGCTGTTTTTT	CASSQEAGGYTGELFF
TRBV30	15	-	TRBD2	TRBJ2-1	TGTGCCTGGACCGCCGGACTAGGCCTCTACAATGAGCAGTTCTTC	CAWTAGLGLYNEQFF
TRBV5-1	11	-	TRBD1	TRBJ1-1	TGCGCCAGCAGCTCCGGGACAGTTACTTTCTTT	CASSSGTVTFF